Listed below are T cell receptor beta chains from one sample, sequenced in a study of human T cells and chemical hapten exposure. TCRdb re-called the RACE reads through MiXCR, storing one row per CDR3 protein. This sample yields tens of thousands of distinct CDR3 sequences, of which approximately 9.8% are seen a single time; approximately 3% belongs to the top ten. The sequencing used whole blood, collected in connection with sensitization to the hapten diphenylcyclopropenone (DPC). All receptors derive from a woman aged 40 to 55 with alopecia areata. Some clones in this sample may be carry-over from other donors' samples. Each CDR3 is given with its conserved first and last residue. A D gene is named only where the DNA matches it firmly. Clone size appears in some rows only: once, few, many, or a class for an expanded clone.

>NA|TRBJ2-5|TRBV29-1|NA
CSVEGGETQYF
TGCAGCGTTGAGGGAGGCGAGACCCAGTACTTC
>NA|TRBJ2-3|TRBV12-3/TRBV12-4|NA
CASSLGQGSTDTQYF
TGTGCCAGCAGTTTAGGCCAGGGGTCCACAGATACGCAGTATTTT
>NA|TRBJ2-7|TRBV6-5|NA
CASSNRGGLGYF
TGTGCCAGCAGTAATCGCGGGGGCCTAGGGTACTTC
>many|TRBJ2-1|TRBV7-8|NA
CAAGKTYNEQFF
TGTGCCGCAGGGAAAACCTACAATGAGCAGTTCTTC
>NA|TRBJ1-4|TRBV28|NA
CASSFLGQLVPTNEKLFF
TGTGCCAGCAGTTTCTTGGGCCAATTAGTCCCAACTAATGAAAAACTGTTTTTT
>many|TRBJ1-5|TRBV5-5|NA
CASSQGNQPQHF
TGTGCCAGCAGCCAAGGTAATCAGCCCCAGCATTTT
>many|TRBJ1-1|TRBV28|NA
CASSGGGQENTEAFF
TGTGCCAGCAGTGGGGGGGGCCAGGAGAACACTGAAGCTTTCTTT
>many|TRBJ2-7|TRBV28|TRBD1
CATTNRGWYEQYF
TGTGCCACTACCAACAGGGGCTGGTACGAGCAGTACTTC
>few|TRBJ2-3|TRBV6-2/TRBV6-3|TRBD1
CASRRQGMLSTDTQYF
TGTGCCAGCAGACGACAGGGGATGTTGAGCACAGATACGCAGTATTTT
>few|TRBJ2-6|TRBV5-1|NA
CASSWTESSGANVLTF
TGCGCCAGCAGCTGGACAGAGAGCTCTGGGGCCAACGTCCTGACTTTC
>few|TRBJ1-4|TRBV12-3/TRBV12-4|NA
CASSLSGGLYEKLFF
TGTGCCAGCAGCCTGTCCGGGGGGCTTTATGAAAAACTGTTTTTT
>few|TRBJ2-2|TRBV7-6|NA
CASSLASGTTRVTGELFF
TGTGCCAGCAGCTTAGCATCCGGGACAACTCGAGTCACCGGGGAGCTGTTTTTT
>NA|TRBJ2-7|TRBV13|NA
CASSSSRRDSYEQYF
TGTGCCAGCAGCTCATCCAGACGGGACTCCTACGAGCAGTACTTC
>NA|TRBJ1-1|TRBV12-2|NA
CASRSLGVRALNTEAFF
TGTGCAAGTCGCTCTCTGGGGGTAAGGGCCCTGAACACTGAAGCTTTCTTT
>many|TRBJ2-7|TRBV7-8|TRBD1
CASSTDRGYEQYF
TGTGCCAGCAGCACTGACAGGGGATACGAGCAGTACTTC
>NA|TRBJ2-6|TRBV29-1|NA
CSVNGPSGANVLTF
TGCAGCGTTAACGGGCCCTCTGGGGCCAACGTCCTGACTTTC
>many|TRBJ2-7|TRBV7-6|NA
CASSYGLPGAPYEQYF
TGTGCCAGCAGCTACGGTCTGCCAGGGGCCCCCTACGAGCAGTACTTC
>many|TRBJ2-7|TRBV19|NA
CASSNQGMGYEQYF
TGTGCCAGTTCTAACCAGGGGATGGGCTACGAGCAGTACTTC
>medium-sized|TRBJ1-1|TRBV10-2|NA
CASSPENTEAFF
TGCGCCAGCAGTCCAGAGAACACTGAAGCTTTCTTT
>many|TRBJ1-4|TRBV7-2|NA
CASSSGGPTNEKLFF
TGTGCCAGCAGCTCGGGGGGCCCAACTAATGAAAAACTGTTTTTT
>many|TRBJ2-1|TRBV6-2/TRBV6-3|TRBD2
CASSRPSGVPNEQFF
TGTGCCAGCAGTCGTCCTAGCGGGGTCCCCAATGAGCAGTTCTTC
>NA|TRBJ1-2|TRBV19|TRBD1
CASSDRGSGYTF
TGTGCCAGTAGCGACAGGGGGAGCGGCTACACCTTC
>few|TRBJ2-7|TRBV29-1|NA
CSVAPIQDSFVSYEQYF
TGCAGCGTGGCTCCAATCCAGGACAGTTTCGTGTCCTACGAGCAGTACTTC
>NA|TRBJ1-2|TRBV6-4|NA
CASSELTGVDGYTF
TGTGCCAGCAGTGAGCTGACAGGCGTTGATGGCTACACCTTC
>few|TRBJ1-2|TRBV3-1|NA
CASSLDFRGYTF
TGTGCCAGCAGCCTAGACTTCCGCGGCTACACCTTC
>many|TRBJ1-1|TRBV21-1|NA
CASSKGYQGEAFF
TGTGCCAGCAGCAAAGGCTATCAGGGTGAAGCTTTCTTT
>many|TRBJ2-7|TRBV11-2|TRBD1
CASSLGGDSAAYEQYF
TGTGCCAGCAGCTTAGGTGGGGACAGTGCCGCCTACGAGCAGTACTTC
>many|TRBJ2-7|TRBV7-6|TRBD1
CASSFGQGGLSTYEQYF
TGTGCCAGCAGCTTCGGACAGGGGGGACTCTCCACCTACGAGCAGTACTTC
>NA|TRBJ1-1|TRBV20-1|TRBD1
CSARDPGQKTEAFF
TGCAGTGCTAGAGATCCGGGACAGAAGACTGAAGCTTTCTTT
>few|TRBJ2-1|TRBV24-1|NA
CATSATGYNEQFF
TGTGCCACCAGCGCCACGGGATACAATGAGCAGTTCTTC
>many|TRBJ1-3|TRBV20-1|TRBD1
CSASQGVNTIYF
TGCAGTGCAAGCCAGGGGGTAAACACCATATATTTT
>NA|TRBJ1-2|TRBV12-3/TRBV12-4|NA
CASSLNTGSGYTF
TGTGCCAGCAGTTTAAATACAGGGAGTGGCTACACCTTC
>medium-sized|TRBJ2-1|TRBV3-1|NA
CASSQEGHEQFF
TGTGCCAGCAGCCAAGAAGGGCATGAGCAGTTCTTC
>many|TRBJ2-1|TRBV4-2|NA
CASSQVTDNEQFF
TGTGCCAGCAGCCAAGTGACAGACAATGAGCAGTTCTTC
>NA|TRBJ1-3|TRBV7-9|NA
CASSMGPMNSGNTIYF
TGTGCCAGCAGCATGGGACCGATGAACTCTGGAAACACCATATATTTT
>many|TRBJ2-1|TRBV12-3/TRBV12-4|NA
CASSPRLGSYNEQFF
TGTGCCAGCAGTCCACGCCTGGGGTCCTACAATGAGCAGTTCTTC
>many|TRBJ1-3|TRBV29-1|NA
CSVEEAGSGNTIYF
TGCAGCGTTGAAGAAGCAGGGTCTGGAAACACCATATATTTT
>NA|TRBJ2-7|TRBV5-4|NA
CASSLQDEQYF
TGTGCCAGCAGCTTACAGGACGAGCAGTACTTC
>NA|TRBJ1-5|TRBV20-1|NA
CSARASLGPQHF
TGCAGTGCTAGGGCCTCCTTAGGACCCCAGCATTTT
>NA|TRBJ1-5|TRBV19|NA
CASSIAGWNQPQHF
TGTGCCAGTAGTATAGCCGGCTGGAATCAGCCCCAGCATTTT